This record covers a single TCR beta chain. Its antigen is not known. One end of the junction fails to match germline, which may point to a read error. The data were obtained in a study of CD8+CD57+ T cells in acquired aplastic anemia. Study-wide findings and caveats: Patients had twenty-nine CD8+ CDR3 sequences in common with controls (the shared set).

TCR beta VDJ and CDR3 profiling used genomic DNA as template. Via MiXCR, TCRdb re-called the reads, giving one row per CDR3 protein. This table holds some 180,000 distinct CDR3 sequences, nearly 50% found once. The CDR3 extends over 15 amino acids. Germline V lookup: CDR1 KGHDR, CDR2 SFDVKD. Sequenced patients had shown CD8+CD57+ cell expansion by flow cytometry. Severe acquired aplastic anemia affected all patients. Prior therapy had not been administered to any patient at the time of blood sampling. Sample: sorted CD4+, CD8+, or CD8+CD57+ T cells (not recorded which) from PBMCs. The V and J genes are TRBV24-1 and TRBJ2-3; 10 bases are a match to TRBD2. This TCR was recovered from a human donor with aplastic anemia. Here the CDR3 DNA reads TGTGCCACCAGTGTGCACGGGACTAGCGCAGACACGCAGTATTTT. Translating it yields CATSVHGTSADTQYF.